This T cell receptor (beta chain) originates from a study of shared clonotypes between healthy human individuals. The CDR3 extends over 15 amino acids. Per the germline V gene, CDR1 is GTSNPN and CDR2 is SVGIG (reference sequence). Germline trimming cut 5 bases from V and 10 bases from J; bases unmatched to any gene: 12. TCRdb's table, derived via immunoSEQ multiplex PCR, lists solely in-frame clones and lacks some. The top ten hold roughly 0.13% of the sample, which has some 2,000,000 clones, about 95% seen once. The sequence came from a man younger than 30 in good health. V is TRBV30 and J is TRBJ1-6, with TRBD1 identical over 9 bases. What was sequenced was naive CD4+ T cells sorted from blood. Stated subset: CD45RA+ positively selected. Written as DNA, the CDR3 is TGTGCCTGGCGGCCTAGGACAGGGGTCGTGTCACCCCTCCACTTT. Amino acid sequence: CAWRPRTGVVSPLHF. Together with reference TRBV30 and TRBJ1-6, the CDR3 gives the full variable domain: SQTIHQWPATLVQPVGSPLSLECTVEGTSNPNLYWYRQAAGRGLQLLFYSVGIGQISSEVPQNLSASRPQDRQFILSSKKLLLSDSGFYLCAWRPRTGVVSPLHFGNGTRLTVT.